These 28 T cell receptor beta chains came from one sample sequenced in a study of Ad26.COV2.S vaccination and SARS-CoV-2 variants. Treatment meaning: 19 received Ad26.COV2.S at low or high dose, single or two shots; roughly 5 received placebo; per-sample allocation not given. Each sample was drawn 63 days after the first injection (of vaccine or placebo). Libraries were prepared by immunoSEQ multiplex PCR; TCRdb keeps only in-frame clonotypes and omits some of them. The sample includes over 300,000 clones, around four fifths of them seen just once. The sample here was peripheral blood, taken in a trial of Ad26.COV2.S vaccine versus placebo. The receptors originated from a person between 18 and 60 years old who received the Ad26.COV2.S COVID-19 vaccine or a placebo.

The genes are TRBV7-8 and TRBJ2-4; no reliable D call. CDR3 length: 12 amino acids. The germline gives CDR1 SGHVS, CDR2 FQNEAQ. V lost 2 bases and J 7 bases, leaving 6 bases between the germline ends. CDR3 DNA sequence: TGTGCCAGCAGCTTAATTAAGAACATTCAGTACTTC. This gives the protein CASSLIKNIQYF.

The rearrangement uses TRBV28 and TRBJ1-2, with 8 bases aligning to TRBD1. Trimming took 7 bases from V and 2 from J; bases not matched to a gene: 12. The CDR3 is 16 amino acids. Germline V gives CDR1 MDHEN, CDR2 SYDVKM. The CDR3: CASITFPDRENYGYTF. In DNA, the CDR3 is TGTGCCAGCATTACGTTCCCGGACAGGGAAAACTATGGCTACACCTTC.

The genes are TRBV29-1 and TRBJ2-3; the D gene could be TRBD1 or TRBD2 (5 bases each). V was cut by 7 bases and J by 3 bases, with 20 bases left in between. Germline CDR1 reads SQVTM; CDR2 reads ANQGSEA. This CDR3 comprises 15 residues. CDR3 loop: CSARLRGRGTDTQYF. CDR3 bases: TGCAGCGCACGCCTGAGGGGACGTGGGACAGATACGCAGTATTTT.

This clone was seen a handful of times. The V and J genes are TRBV7-2 and TRBJ1-6; tentatively, D is TRBD1 (5 bases). Germline CDR1 is SGHTA and CDR2 is FQGNSA. Between the trimmed V and J ends, which lost 5 bases and 3 bases, there was a span of 14 bases. The CDR3 is 16 amino acids. The CDR3 loop reads CASSLLPGLYNSPLHF. CDR3 DNA sequence: TGTGCCAGCAGCCTCCTCCCGGGGCTCTATAATTCACCCCTCCACTTT.

The CDR3 DNA sequence: TGTGCCAGCAGCTTTTCCGGGACTGCGAAACAGGAGCAGTACTTC. Amino acid sequence: CASSFSGTAKQEQYF. The genes are TRBV7-2 and TRBJ2-7; TRBD2 is a possible D gene (6 bases). Germline V gene lookup returns CDR1 SGHTA and CDR2 FQGNSA. V gave up 3 bases and J gave up 7 bases, with 19 bases separating them. The CDR3 length is 15 residues.

The chain has TRBV10-3 and TRBJ1-1, with D perhaps TRBD1 (5 bases). With 7 bases removed from V and 1 base from J, the gap between germline ends came to 10 bases. In germline, CDR1 is ENHRY, CDR2 SYGVKD. This CDR3 is built from 13 residues. In DNA, the CDR3 is TGTGCCATCAATCAGGGCCAGAACACTGAAGCTTTCTTT. This translates into CAINQGQNTEAFF.

The chain links TRBV7-3 to TRBJ2-3; D possibly uses TRBD1 or TRBD2 (5 bases each). Trimming stripped 6 bases from V and 9 bases from J, with 25 bases between. The CDR3 covers 16 residues. The germline CDR1 and CDR2 sequences are SGHTA and FQGTGA. The DNA of the CDR3 is TGTGCCAGCAGTCCGCCCGGGGCAGAAGGGGTGGGGACGCAGTATTTT. Its translation is CASSPPGAEGVGTQYF.

This sequence joins TRBV27 and TRBJ2-7; D is perhaps TRBD1 or TRBD2 (5 bases each). Germline V gene sequence: CDR1 MNHEY, CDR2 SMNVEV (reference sequence). CDR3 length: 13 residues. Deletions cut 6 bases from V and 7 bases from J, with 16 bases between. The CDR3 region has the DNA TGTGCCAGCAGCCGGGGACCCCGAAGGGAGCAGTACTTC. It translates to CASSRGPRREQYF.

The chain couples TRBV12-3 or TRBV12-4 to TRBJ2-3; D might be TRBD2 (5 bases). Trimming took 7 bases from V and 2 from J, leaving 7 bases between them. The CDR3 extends over 12 amino acids. DNA of the CDR3: TGTGCCAGCAAGAGGGACACAGATACGCAGTATTTT. Translation gives CASKRDTDTQYF.

The chain carries TRBV19 and TRBJ1-6; TRBD1 aligns across 11 bases. Germline V gene data show CDR1 as LNHDA and CDR2 as SQIVND (reference sequence). The CDR3 is 16 residues long. V shed 3 bases, J shed 10 bases, and the junction held 8 bases outside the gene matches. The CDR3 DNA reads TGTGCCAGTAGTATCTCCGGGACAGGGGGTTGGTCACCCCTCCACTTT. Translated, it gives CASSISGTGGWSPLHF.

This chain uses TRBV9 with TRBJ2-7; D may match TRBD1 or TRBD2 (7 bases each). CDR1 SGDLS and CDR2 YYNGEE come from the germline V gene. Trimming shortened V by 4 bases and J by 4 bases, and 15 bases separated the two germline ends. The CDR3 length is 14 residues. CDR3 bases: TGTGCCAGCAGCCAAGACCAGGGGGGGTACGAGCAGTACTTC. Protein: CASSQDQGGYEQYF.

The J gene is TRBJ1-1, the V gene TRBV9; D not certain. The V gene lost 4 bases and the J gene lost 0 bases, with 7 bases spanning the gap. CDR1 and CDR2 from the germline V gene are SGDLS and YYNGEE. CDR3 length: 13 residues. In nucleotides, the CDR3 is TGTGCCAGCAGCACACTTATGAACACTGAAGCTTTCTTT. Protein sequence: CASSTLMNTEAFF.

A remark on this clone: One end of the junction is discordant with germline, which a read error may explain. J is TRBJ2-7 and V is TRBV5-1; possible D gene TRBD1, 6 bases. Germline values: CDR1 SGHRS, CDR2 YFSETQ. This CDR3 spans 14 amino acids. The CDR3 bases are TGCGCCAGCAGCCTGGGGGCTAGGGTTGGTGAGGCGATCTTC. Encoded protein: CASSLGARVGEAIF.

The rearrangement uses TRBV12-3 or TRBV12-4 and TRBJ2-3; D gene uncertain. Trimming took off 7 bases at V and 7 bases at J, with 9 bases between the two ends. This CDR3 has 11 amino acids. CDR3 sequence (DNA): TGTGCCAGCAACTTCGGACATACGCAGTATTTT. Translation gives CASNFGHTQYF.

The chain combines TRBV24-1 with TRBJ2-7, with 10 positions matching TRBD1. CDR1 and CDR2 (germline): KGHDR, SFDVKD. CDR3 length equals 14 residues. Trimming took 4 bases from V and 5 from J; bases not matched to a gene: 4. CDR3: CATSDPGTGDEQYF. CDR3 nucleotides: TGTGCCACCAGTGACCCCGGGACAGGGGACGAGCAGTACTTC.

The V call is TRBV11-2, the J call TRBJ2-1; D might be TRBD2 (6 bases). Germline CDR1 reads SGHAT; CDR2 reads FQNNGV. Between the trimmed V and J ends, which lost 7 bases and 5 bases, there was a span of 18 bases. The CDR3 covers 15 residues. CDR3: CASTPGGAGNNEQFF. The CDR3 DNA reads as TGTGCCAGCACCCCCGGAGGGGCGGGCAACAATGAGCAGTTCTTC.

J is TRBJ1-2 and V is TRBV5-5; 7 bases map to TRBD1. V gave up 4 bases and J gave up 2 bases; unmatched junction bases: 8. Per the germline V gene, CDR1 is SGHKS and CDR2 is YYEKEE (reference sequence). The CDR3 consists of 15 residues. Here the CDR3 DNA reads TGTGCCAGCAGCGGACCGACAGGGCTGAACTATGGCTACACCTTC. It encodes CASSGPTGLNYGYTF.

The rearrangement uses TRBV9 and TRBJ1-1, with D maybe TRBD1 (5 bases). This CDR3 region has 13 residues. V was pared by 3 bases and J by 12 bases, with 18 bases between. Germline V gene sequence: CDR1 SGDLS, CDR2 YYNGEE. The CDR3 sequence is CASSDRDSHRPFF. The CDR3 DNA sequence: TGTGCCAGCAGCGACCGGGACTCTCACCGGCCTTTCTTT.

The chain combines TRBV10-3 with TRBJ1-4; D is uncertain. Germline V gene data show CDR1 as ENHRY and CDR2 as SYGVKD. Deletions cut 0 bases from V and 6 bases from J, with 5 bases between. The CDR3 extends over 13 amino acids. This CDR3 reads CAISESFDEKLFF. Written as DNA, the CDR3 is TGTGCCATCAGTGAGTCTTTCGATGAAAAACTGTTTTTT.

The chain has TRBV12-2 and TRBJ1-1; the table's D call of TRBD1 was not tested on the DNA. TRBV12-2 is assigned pseudogene status. The CDR3 is 17 amino acids. The CDR3 here is CASRPPPTGTRDTEAFF. The CDR3 bases are TGTGCAAGTCGCCCGCCACCGACAGGGACAAGGGACACTGAAGCTTTCTTT.

The V and J genes are TRBV6-5 and TRBJ1-2, with 7 bases lining up with TRBD1. CDR1 MNHEY and CDR2 SVGAGI come from the germline V gene. This CDR3 spans 13 amino acids. With 2 bases clipped from V and 4 bases from J, the junction kept 1 base outside the gene matches. The CDR3 here is CASSYTGVYGYTF. For the CDR3, the DNA is TGTGCCAGCAGTTACACAGGGGTCTATGGCTACACCTTC.

DNA of the CDR3: TGTGCCATCCCCCGGGAGAGGAGGTACAATGAGCAGTTCTTC. Translated, it gives CAIPRERRYNEQFF. The chain couples TRBV21-1 to TRBJ2-1; the table's TRBD2 call for D was not verified on the DNA. TRBV21-1 has pseudogene status. This CDR3 comprises 14 residues.

J is TRBJ2-4 and V is TRBV5-8; D may match TRBD1 or TRBD2 (5 bases each). Germline loops: CDR1 SGHTS, CDR2 YDEGEE. V gave up 0 bases and J gave up 2 bases, with 9 bases separating them. This CDR3 region has 15 residues. CDR3 in amino acids: CASSLARGTKNIQYF. CDR3 coding DNA: TGTGCCAGCAGCTTGGCCCGGGGCACCAAAAACATTCAGTACTTC.

The chain is built from TRBV6-2 or TRBV6-3 and TRBJ2-1; 13 bases line up with TRBD2. Germline V gives CDR1 MNHEY, CDR2 SVGEGT. V shed 5 bases and J 2 bases; nucleotides not matched to a gene: 12. The CDR3 has 19 residues. The CDR3 bases are TGTGCCAGCAGTACCCGACCCGGACTAGCGGGGGACCCCTACAATGAGCAGTTCTTC. This gives the protein CASSTRPGLAGDPYNEQFF.

The count of this clone is one. V gene TRBV2 combines with J gene TRBJ2-5, with 7 bases identical to TRBD1. V was pared by 4 bases and J by 5 bases, with 7 bases of the junction left unmatched. The CDR3 spans 14 residues. Germline-derived CDR1 and CDR2 are SNHLY and FYNNEI. The CDR3 is CASSGQGRSETQYF. CDR3 bases: TGTGCCAGCAGTGGACAGGGTCGCAGTGAGACCCAGTACTTC.

With respect to this clone: The junction and the germline gene differ at one end; a read error may be behind it. The chain links TRBV6-5 to TRBJ2-7; D not resolved. The CDR3 covers 11 residues. Per the germline V gene, CDR1 is MNHEY and CDR2 is SVGAGI. CDR3 in amino acids: CASGPSNEQYF. CDR3 nucleotide sequence: TGTGCCAGCGGACCCTCCAACGAGCAGTACTTC.

The genes are TRBV5-1 and TRBJ1-3; 7 nucleotides agree with TRBD1. Per germline, CDR1 SGHRS and CDR2 YFSETQ. There are 14 residues in the CDR3. V dropped 4 bases and J dropped 2; count of bases not matched to a gene: 3. The CDR3 is CASSGTVAGNTIYF. The CDR3 nucleotides read TGCGCCAGCAGCGGGACAGTGGCTGGAAACACCATATATTTT.

This chain connects TRBV12-3 or TRBV12-4 to TRBJ1-2; D not certain. Trimming shortened V by 5 bases and J by 4 bases, and 11 bases separated the two germline ends. The CDR3 length is 13 residues. The CDR3, as DNA: TGTGCCAGCAGTCTTAATAAGGGCTATGGCTACACCTTC. Residues: CASSLNKGYGYTF.